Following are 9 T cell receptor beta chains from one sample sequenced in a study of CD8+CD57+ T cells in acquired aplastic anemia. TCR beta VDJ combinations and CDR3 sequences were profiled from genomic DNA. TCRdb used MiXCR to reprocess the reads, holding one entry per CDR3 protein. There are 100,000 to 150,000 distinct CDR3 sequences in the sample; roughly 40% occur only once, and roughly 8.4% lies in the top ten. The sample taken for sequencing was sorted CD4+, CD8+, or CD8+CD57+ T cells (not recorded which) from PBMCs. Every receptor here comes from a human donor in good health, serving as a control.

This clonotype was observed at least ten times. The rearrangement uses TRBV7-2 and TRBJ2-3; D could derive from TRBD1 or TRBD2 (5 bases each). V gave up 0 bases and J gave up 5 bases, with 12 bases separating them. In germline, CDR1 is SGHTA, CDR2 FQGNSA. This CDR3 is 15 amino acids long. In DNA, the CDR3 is TGTGCCAGCAGCTTAGCGGCGGCGAGGGGAGATACGCAGTATTTT. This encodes CASSLAAARGDTQYF.

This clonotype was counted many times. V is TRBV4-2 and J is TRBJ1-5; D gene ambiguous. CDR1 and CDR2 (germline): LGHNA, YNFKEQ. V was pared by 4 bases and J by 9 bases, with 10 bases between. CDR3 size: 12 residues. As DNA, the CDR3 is TGTGCCAGCAGCCCCGGCAGTGGGCCCCAGCATTTT. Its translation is CASSPGSGPQHF.

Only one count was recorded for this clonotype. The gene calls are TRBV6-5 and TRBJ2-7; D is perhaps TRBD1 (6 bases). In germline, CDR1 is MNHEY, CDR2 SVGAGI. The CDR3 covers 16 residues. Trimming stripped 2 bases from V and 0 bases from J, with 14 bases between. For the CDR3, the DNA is TGTGCCAGCAGTTACCTCCGGCAGGGGATCTCCTACGAGCAGTACGTC. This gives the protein CASSYLRQGISYEQYV.

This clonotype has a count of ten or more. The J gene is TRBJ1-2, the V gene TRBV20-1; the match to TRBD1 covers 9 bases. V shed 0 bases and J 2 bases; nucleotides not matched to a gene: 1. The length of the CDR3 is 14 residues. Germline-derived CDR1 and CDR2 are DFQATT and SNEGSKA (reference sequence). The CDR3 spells CSAREQGANYGYTF. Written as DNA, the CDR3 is TGCAGTGCTAGAGAACAGGGGGCCAACTATGGCTACACCTTC.

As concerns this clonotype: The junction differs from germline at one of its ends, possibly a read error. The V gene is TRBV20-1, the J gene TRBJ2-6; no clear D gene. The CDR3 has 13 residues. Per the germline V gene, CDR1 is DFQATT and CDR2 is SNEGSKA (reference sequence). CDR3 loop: CSARSASNNVPTF. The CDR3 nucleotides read TGCAGTGCCAGAAGCGCGTCCAACAACGTCCCGACTTTC.

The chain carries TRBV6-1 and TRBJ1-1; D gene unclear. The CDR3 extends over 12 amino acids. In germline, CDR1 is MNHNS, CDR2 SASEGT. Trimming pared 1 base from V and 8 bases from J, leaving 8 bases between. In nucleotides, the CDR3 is TGTGCCAGCAGTGAAGTAGTCAGGGAAGCTTTCTTT. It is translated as CASSEVVREAFF.

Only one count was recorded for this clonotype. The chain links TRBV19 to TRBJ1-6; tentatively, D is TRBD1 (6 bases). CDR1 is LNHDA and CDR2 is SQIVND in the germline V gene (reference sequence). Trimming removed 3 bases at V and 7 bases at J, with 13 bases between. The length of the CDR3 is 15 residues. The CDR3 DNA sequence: TGTGCCAGTAGTATGGGTCTCCAGGGGAATTCACCCCTCCACTTT. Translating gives CASSMGLQGNSPLHF.

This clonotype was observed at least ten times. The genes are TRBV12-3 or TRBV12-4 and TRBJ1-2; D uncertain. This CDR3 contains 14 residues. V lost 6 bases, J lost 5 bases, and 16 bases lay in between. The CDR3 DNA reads TGTGCCAGCAGCCCCCTCCGGGATTTATATGGCTACACCTTC. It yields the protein CASSPLRDLYGYTF.

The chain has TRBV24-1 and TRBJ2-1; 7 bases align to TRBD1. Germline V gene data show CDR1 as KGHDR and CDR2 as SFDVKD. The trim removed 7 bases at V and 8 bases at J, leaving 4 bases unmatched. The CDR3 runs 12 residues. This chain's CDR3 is CATSEQGHEQFF. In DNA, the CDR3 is TGTGCCACCAGCGAACAGGGGCATGAGCAGTTCTTC.